This TCR beta chain was observed in a study of regulatory T cells in long-lasting Graves disease. In the study overall: Patients with persistent Graves' disease had over 5 years of antithyroid drugs and persistent TSH receptor antibodies.

A remark on this clonotype: No antigen is known for it.

Germline loops: CDR1 SQVTM, CDR2 ANQGSEA. There are 15 residues in the CDR3. V was cut by 4 bases and J by 0 bases, with 14 bases left in between. Time point noted: persistent/refractory GD, antithyroid drugs over 5 years with positive TRAb. The TCR library was prepared using RNA isolated from PBMCs. Study results and caveats: There were preferences for TRBV28, TRBJ1-2 and TRBJ2-5 in persistent disease. Thyroid tissue was not sampled; only peripheral blood was. Persistent patients shared more public clonotypes (about 2,600) than new patients (approximately 900).

Construction of the TCR beta libraries employed iRepertoire HTBI primers in conjunction with Arm-PCR of CDR3 regions. MiXCR, run by TCRdb on the multiplex PCR reads, gives a single entry per CDR3 protein. The table has around 460,000 distinct CDR3 sequences, 22% seen once. This sequence originates from a female donor with Graves disease. The sample in question was peripheral blood mononuclear cells (PBMCs), obtained when the disease was refractory, from a patient treated with antithyroid drugs. The chain couples TRBV29-1 to TRBJ2-3; D may correspond to TRBD1 or TRBD2 (5 bases each). This CDR3 is CSVVLMGVSTDTQYF. For the CDR3, the DNA is TGCAGCGTTGTTCTAATGGGGGTTAGCACAGATACGCAGTATTTT.